The T cell receptor (beta chain) described here comes from a study of HIV-infected children after antiretroviral therapy interruption. The overall study: In continuous treatment, analyzed samples were from weeks 0, 48 and 150.

The CDR3 sequence is 14 residues long. From germline, CDR1 is DFQATT and CDR2 SNEGSKA (reference sequence). Trimming shortened V by 0 bases and J by 3 bases, and 12 bases separated the two germline ends. RNA-based 3' RACE libraries used unique molecular identifiers. From the 3' RACE reads, TCRdb called clonotypes with MiXCR, one entry per CDR3 protein. The sample comprises approximately 15,000 distinct CDR3 sequences, roughly 3.5% of which are singletons, and around a third rests with the top ten. Treatment noted: PENTA 11 planned treatment interruption arm or continuous ART arm. Participants had taken at least three-drug ART for at least 24 weeks. The table lists this clonotype with many counts.

The chain joins TRBV20-1 to TRBJ2-7; D is unclear. The source was CD45RO+ CD8+ T cells from PBMCs, pooled from several time points, collected from a donor given antiretroviral therapy, either interrupted or continuous. Indicated subset: memory CD8+ CD45RO+ CD45RA- T cells. The clonotype comes from a pool of human donors with HIV. The CDR3 here is CSARDPQTDYEQYF. In DNA form, the CDR3 reads TGCAGTGCTAGAGATCCACAGACTGACTACGAGCAGTACTTC.